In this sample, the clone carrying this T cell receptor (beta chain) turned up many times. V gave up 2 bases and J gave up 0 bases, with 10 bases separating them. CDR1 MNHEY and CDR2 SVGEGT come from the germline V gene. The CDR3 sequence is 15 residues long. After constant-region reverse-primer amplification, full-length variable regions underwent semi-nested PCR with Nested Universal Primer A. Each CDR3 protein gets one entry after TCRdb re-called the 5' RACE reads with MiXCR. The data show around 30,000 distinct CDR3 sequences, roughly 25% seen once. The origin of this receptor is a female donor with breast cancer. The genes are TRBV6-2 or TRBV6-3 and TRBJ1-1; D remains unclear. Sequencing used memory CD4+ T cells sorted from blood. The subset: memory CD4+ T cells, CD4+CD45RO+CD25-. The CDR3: CASSYPPRLNTEAFF. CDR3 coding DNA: TGTGCCAGCAGTTACCCCCCCAGGTTGAACACTGAAGCTTTCTTT.